Following are 22 T cell receptor beta chains from one sample sequenced in a study of blood T cell repertoires in COVID-19 (dated by TCRdb to 2018 to 2020). Library preparation used the immunoSEQ multiplex PCR assay. Imported from immuneACCESS, the table was reduced by TCRdb to in-frame sequences with V and J called. These copies leave out some clones; in studies compared against another copy, an unresolved V gene accounts for under half, and the cause of the remainder is not known. The sample contains around 320,000 clones, over 85% of them found a single time. The top ten clones comprise roughly 11% of the sample. Sequencing was done on a sample of peripheral blood. These receptors all stem from a woman in her twenties or thirties with COVID-19, enrolled during active disease.

In regard to this clone: This sample also contains other DNA sequences that code for the same CDR3. J is TRBJ2-1 and V is TRBV4-1; possibly TRBD2 for D (7 bases). Per germline, CDR1 MGHRA and CDR2 YSYEKL. The ends were cut back, 5 bases at V and 4 bases at J, with 15 bases in the middle. The CDR3 contains 15 residues. The CDR3 spells CASSTGLADYNEQFF. The CDR3, as DNA: TGCGCCAGCAGCACAGGGCTAGCGGATTACAATGAGCAGTTCTTC.

This clone was observed a single time. CDR3 nucleotide sequence: TGTGCCAGCAGCGTACAGGGAGGTTCCTACAATGAGCAGTTCTTC. Translated, it gives CASSVQGGSYNEQFF. The chain links TRBV9 to TRBJ2-1, with D possibly matching TRBD2 (6 bases). CDR1 and CDR2 from the germline V gene are SGDLS and YYNGEE. There are 15 residues in the CDR3. Trimming stripped 1 base from V and 1 base from J, with 9 bases between.

The rearrangement joins TRBV16 to TRBJ1-2; 9 positions match TRBD1. This CDR3 region has 15 residues. The V gene end was trimmed by 1 base and the J gene end by 8 bases; junction bases not matched to a gene: 8. Germline V gene lookup returns CDR1 KGHSY and CDR2 FQNENV. The DNA of the CDR3 is TGTGCCAGCAGCCAATTTCAGACAGGGGGGGAAGGCTACACCTTC. This gives the protein CASSQFQTGGEGYTF.

The CDR3 coding sequence is TGTGCCAGCAGTGAACAGGGGACAGGCTCCAATCAGCCCCAGCATTTT. As protein: CASSEQGTGSNQPQHF. This rearrangement joins TRBV6-1 to TRBJ1-5; 8 nucleotides align to TRBD1. J lost 3 bases, V lost 2 bases, and 6 bases had no gene match. Germline V gene lookup returns CDR1 MNHNS and CDR2 SASEGT. There are 16 residues in the CDR3.

V and J are TRBV10-1 and TRBJ1-1, with 7 positions matching TRBD1. CDR1 is WNHNN and CDR2 is SYGVQD in the germline V gene (reference sequence). The V segment lost 4 bases and the J segment 4 bases; nucleotides outside the gene matches: 3. The CDR3 contains 13 residues. DNA for the CDR3: TGCGCCAGCAGTGGTGGACAGGCCACTGAAGCTTTCTTT. Amino acids: CASSGGQATEAFF.

This chain connects TRBV7-2 to TRBJ1-6; D unresolved. This CDR3 region has 17 residues. CDR1 SGHTA and CDR2 FQGNSA come from the germline V gene. V gave up 1 base and J gave up 7 bases, with 17 bases separating them. The DNA for the CDR3 is TGTGCCAGCAGCTTAGGGCCGACACTTACAAGCAATTCACCCCTCCACTTT. Its protein product is CASSLGPTLTSNSPLHF.

This clone was recorded once. The rearrangement links TRBV30 to TRBJ2-1, with 13 bases fitting TRBD2. The length of the CDR3 is 15 residues. Germline CDR1 GTSNPN, CDR2 SVGIG (reference sequence). V was pared by 7 bases and J by 9 bases, with 12 bases of the junction left unmatched. CDR3: CALSLAGGPEGEQFF. CDR3 DNA sequence: TGTGCCTTATCACTAGCGGGGGGGCCGGAGGGTGAGCAGTTCTTC.

The J gene is TRBJ2-7, the V gene TRBV5-4; the match to TRBD2 covers 12 bases. V lost 3 bases and J lost 5; bases outside the gene matches: 3. This CDR3 is 14 amino acids long. From germline, CDR1 is SGHNT and CDR2 YYREEE (reference sequence). The CDR3 spells CASSSGLAGNEQYF. CDR3 DNA sequence: TGTGCCAGCAGCTCCGGACTAGCGGGGAACGAGCAGTACTTC. Full variable domain (missing parts from reference TRBV5-4 and TRBJ2-7): ETGVTQSPTHLIKTRGQQVTLRCSSQSGHNTVSWYQQALGQGPQFIFQYYREEENGRGNFPPRFSGLQFPNYSSELNVNALELDDSALYLCASSSGLAGNEQYFGPGTRLTVT.

The DNA of the CDR3 is TGTGCCAGCAGCCCCCTCAGCGTACGGACAAACTATGGCTACACCTTC. It is translated as CASSPLSVRTNYGYTF. V is TRBV7-8 and J is TRBJ1-2; D perhaps matches TRBD1 (5 bases). The CDR3 length is 16 residues. Trimming took 5 bases from V and 2 from J, leaving 18 bases between them. Germline loops: CDR1 SGHVS, CDR2 FQNEAQ.

This clone has just a few counts. This chain links TRBV6-4 with TRBJ1-6; D ambiguous. Germline assignment: CDR1 MRHNA and CDR2 SNTAGT. The CDR3 is made up of 15 amino acids. V dropped 6 bases and J dropped 1 base, with 10 bases sitting between them. The CDR3 reads CASRNNRSYNSPLHF. The CDR3 DNA sequence: TGTGCCAGCAGAAATAATCGGTCCTATAATTCACCCCTCCACTTT.

The chain carries TRBV2 and TRBJ2-7; weak D call: TRBD1 (6 bases). Germline-derived CDR1 and CDR2 are SNHLY and FYNNEI. There are 13 residues in the CDR3. Trimming stripped 5 bases from V and 0 bases from J, with 8 bases between. The CDR3 is CASSRGFSYEQYF. The CDR3 DNA reads as TGTGCCAGCAGTAGGGGGTTCTCCTACGAGCAGTACTTC.

The gene calls are TRBV6-5 and TRBJ1-6; D remains unclear. Trimming pared 2 bases from V and 7 bases from J, leaving 12 bases between. Germline-derived CDR1 and CDR2 are MNHEY and SVGAGI. The CDR3 spans 15 residues. The DNA for the CDR3 is TGTGCCAGCAGTTACCGGGCTCAGCGGAATTCACCCCTCCACTTT. Its protein is CASSYRAQRNSPLHF.

The gene calls are TRBV5-1 and TRBJ1-3, with D hard to call. The CDR3 runs to 15 residues. V was shortened by 4 bases and J by 0 bases, with 11 bases between the two germline ends. Germline V gene sequence: CDR1 SGHRS, CDR2 YFSETQ. As DNA, the CDR3 is TGCGCCAGCAGCCCTACGTCGGGCTCTGGAAACACCATATATTTT. It encodes CASSPTSGSGNTIYF.

The J gene is TRBJ1-4, the V gene TRBV5-1, with D perhaps matching TRBD1 (6 bases). The length of the CDR3 is 15 residues. Germline assignment: CDR1 SGHRS and CDR2 YFSETQ. Deletions cut 4 bases from V and 6 bases from J, with 16 bases between. The CDR3 DNA sequence: TGCGCCAGCAGCCTAACGACAGGAACCTATGAAAAACTGTTTTTT. Translation: CASSLTTGTYEKLFF.

V gene TRBV28 combines with J gene TRBJ1-4, with 12 bases aligning to TRBD1. The germline CDR1 and CDR2 sequences are MDHEN and SYDVKM. The CDR3 is made up of 16 amino acids. V lost 5 bases and J lost 8; bases outside the gene matches: 9. For the CDR3, the DNA is TGTGCCAGCAGTCCCGGGACAGGGGGCGTTAGGGAAAAACTGTTTTTT. Its translation is CASSPGTGGVREKLFF. Based on the CDR3 plus reference TRBV28 and TRBJ1-4, the full variable domain is DVKVTQSSRYLVKRTGEKVFLECVQDMDHENMFWYRQDPGLGLRLIYFSYDVKMKEKGDIPEGYSVSREKKERFSLILESASTNQTSMYLCASSPGTGGVREKLFFGSGTQLSVL.

This clone was seen once. The chain employs TRBV6-2 or TRBV6-3 and TRBJ1-2; D call uncertain. Trimming stripped 6 bases from V and 4 bases from J, with 15 bases between. The CDR3 covers 14 residues. The germline CDR1 and CDR2 sequences are MNHEY and SVGEGT. CDR3 amino acids: CASSPLRRAYGYTF. CDR3 coding DNA: TGTGCCAGCAGCCCCCTCAGGAGGGCCTATGGCTACACCTTC.

This chain links TRBV14 with TRBJ2-2, with a weak D call TRBD2 (5 bases). This CDR3 region has 16 residues. CDR1 is SGHDN and CDR2 is FVKESK in the germline V gene. V lost 4 bases, J lost 5 bases, and 17 bases lay in between. The CDR3 here is CASSPKVGLRTGELFF. DNA of the CDR3: TGTGCCAGCAGCCCGAAAGTAGGACTCCGAACCGGGGAGCTGTTTTTT.

This rearrangement joins TRBV27 to TRBJ1-6; D gene ambiguous. CDR1 is MNHEY, CDR2 SMNVEV, per germline (reference sequence). The CDR3 is 15 residues long. CDR3 DNA: TGTGCAACCGCACTTTCCTTTAGTTTTAATTCACCCCTCCACTTT. Translation gives CATALSFSFNSPLHF.

The chain recombines TRBV19 with TRBJ2-6; weak D call: TRBD1 (5 bases). The CDR3 is made up of 16 amino acids. The germline V gene has CDR1 LNHDA and CDR2 SQIVND (reference sequence). Trimming pared 1 base from V and 2 bases from J, leaving 9 bases between. Written as DNA, the CDR3 is TGTGCCAGTAGTATAGGGACAACCCCTGGGGCCAACGTCCTGACTTTC. It yields the protein CASSIGTTPGANVLTF.

This chain links TRBV25-1 with TRBJ2-7, with a possible D match to TRBD1 (5 bases). This CDR3 is 14 amino acids long. Germline V CDR1 and CDR2: MGHDK, SYGVNS. Trimming removed 3 bases at V and 5 bases at J, with 14 bases between. The CDR3 sequence is CASSDPRVADEQYF. Written as DNA, the CDR3 is TGTGCCAGCAGTGACCCCAGGGTAGCCGACGAGCAGTACTTC.

V is TRBV7-2 and J is TRBJ2-1, with TRBD2 identical over 12 bases. The CDR3 consists of 17 residues. V gave up 2 bases and J gave up 9 bases; unmatched junction bases: 11. CDR1 is SGHTA and CDR2 is FQGNSA in the germline V gene. The DNA for the CDR3 is TGTGCCAGCAGCTTACTGTCTTCTAGCGGGGGGGCGGGTGAGCAGTTCTTC. It yields the protein CASSLLSSSGGAGEQFF.

The chain combines TRBV7-2 with TRBJ2-7; 8 bases align to TRBD1. Germline CDR1 and CDR2: SGHTA and FQGNSA. This CDR3 is 12 amino acids long. After removal of 0 bases from V and 10 bases from J, the junction contained 2 bases not matched to a gene. Here the CDR3 reads CASSLAGTGQYF. CDR3 nucleotide sequence: TGTGCCAGCAGCTTAGCGGGGACAGGCCAGTACTTC.